A selection of T cell receptor beta chains follows, all from one sample in a study of cytomegalovirus exposure and HLA in healthy donors. The table came from immunoSEQ multiplex PCR; TCRdb's copy has only in-frame clones and leaves some out. Altogether some 120,000 clones are present, less than 75% being singletons, with the ten largest covering around 3.7%. Input material: PBMCs. These receptors were taken from a middle-aged woman in good health and CMV-seronegative. CDR3s include the opening cysteine and the closing phenylalanine or tryptophan. A D gene is named only where the DNA matches it firmly. Only some rows state a clone size, as once, few, many or a class for expanded clones.

clone_size	v_call	j_call	d_call	cdr3_nt	cdr3_aa
few	TRBV6-5	TRBJ2-7	TRBD1	TGTGCCACCCAAGATGCAGGGGGCCATTCCGAGCAGTACTTC	CATQDAGGHSEQYF
-	TRBV4-3	TRBJ1-1	-	TGCGCCAGCAGCCAAGATATGTGGCAGGGAGGCACTGAAGCTTTCTTT	CASSQDMWQGGTEAFF
once	TRBV27	TRBJ2-2	-	TGTGCCAGCAGTTTGGCGGGTTCAGAAAACGGGGAGCTGTTTTTT	CASSLAGSENGELFF
-	TRBV19	TRBJ1-5	TRBD1	TGTGCCAGTAGTGGGACAGGGGGCAATCAGCCCCAGCATTTT	CASSGTGGNQPQHF
-	TRBV13	TRBJ2-3	TRBD2	TGTGCCAGCACCCACCGTTGGGCGGGAGGGGGTGCAGATACGCAGTATTTT	CASTHRWAGGGADTQYF
-	TRBV19	TRBJ1-6	-	TGTGCCAGTAGTGTCGGGGTCAATTCACCCCTCCACTTT	CASSVGVNSPLHF
-	TRBV19	TRBJ2-1	-	TGTGCCAGTAGTATAACTGGGCCTGGGGGGAATGAGCAGTTCTTC	CASSITGPGGNEQFF
-	TRBV7-8	TRBJ1-6	-	TGTGCCGGCAGCTTAGCTTTCGGCTCGGGGGGGGAGTCCCTCCACTTT	CAGSLAFGSGGESLHF
few	TRBV19	TRBJ2-1	-	TGTGCCAGTAGTATCGGGTCGAGCTCCTACAATGAGCAGTTCTTC	CASSIGSSSYNEQFF
-	TRBV7-8	TRBJ1-5	-	TGTGCCAGCAGCTCGGCCGCGGCCCCGAATCAGCCCCAGCATTTT	CASSSAAAPNQPQHF
-	TRBV5-1	TRBJ2-1	TRBD2	TGCGCCAGCAGCAGCTCCGGGACTAGCGGGAGGATGTCCTACAATGAGCAGTTCTTC	CASSSSGTSGRMSYNEQFF
few	TRBV5-1	TRBJ2-1	TRBD1	TGCGCCAGCAGCCCAGGGGGCCCAGTCCATGAGCAGTTCTTC	CASSPGGPVHEQFF
once	TRBV25-1	TRBJ1-2	-	TGTGCCAGCAGTGACGGGGGGCCCTTCTATGGCTACACCTTC	CASSDGGPFYGYTF
-	TRBV11-3	TRBJ2-1	-	TGTGCCAGCAGCTTGGACAGATACAATGAGCAGTTCTTC	CASSLDRYNEQFF
-	TRBV29-1	TRBJ2-5	-	TGCAGCGTGAGACCCGAGGGTTCAGAGACCCAGTACTTC	CSVRPEGSETQYF
-	TRBV7-2	TRBJ1-3	TRBD1	TGTGCCAGCAGCTCGGGACAGCACTCTGGAAACACCATATATTTT	CASSSGQHSGNTIYF
-	TRBV7-9	TRBJ1-6	-	TGTGCCAGCAGCTTAGGAGGGCAAGGGTCACCCCTCCACTTT	CASSLGGQGSPLHF
-	TRBV28	TRBJ1-5	-	TGTGCCAGCAGTCCAGGTGACAGGCTGAATAGCAATCAGCCCCAGCATTTT	CASSPGDRLNSNQPQHF
-	TRBV29-1	TRBJ2-1	-	TGCAGCGTTGTGGTGGGAGGACCTGTATACAATGAGCAGTTCTTC	CSVVVGGPVYNEQFF
few	TRBV11-2	TRBJ2-2	-	TGTGCCAGCAGGCGGTCAGGGGACACCGGGGAGCTGTTTTTT	CASRRSGDTGELFF
-	TRBV2	TRBJ1-6	-	TGTGCCAGCAGCCAAAATAATTCACCCCTCCACTTT	CASSQNNSPLHF
-	TRBV5-1	TRBJ1-3	TRBD1	TGCGCCAGCAGCTTGGACAGGGGGAGCTCTGGAAACACCATATATTTT	CASSLDRGSSGNTIYF
-	TRBV7-6	TRBJ2-2	-	TGTGCCAGCAGCTTAGATCCCGCGCCAACGAACACCGGGGAGCTGTTTTTT	CASSLDPAPTNTGELFF
-	TRBV18	TRBJ2-3	-	TGTGCCAGCTCGCCCCCGAGTTCGACAGATACGCAGTATTTT	CASSPPSSTDTQYF
-	TRBV7-2	TRBJ2-7	-	TGTGCCAGCAGCTTCGGGTCCACCGGGACCTACGAGCAGTACTTC	CASSFGSTGTYEQYF
-	TRBV10-2	TRBJ2-1	TRBD2	TGCGCCAGCAAAGTATCGGGGGGGCGGGGTGAGCAGTTCTTC	CASKVSGGRGEQFF
once	TRBV7-2	TRBJ2-3	-	TGTGCCAGCAGCGACCAAGCGACCGGCACAGATACGCAGTATTTT	CASSDQATGTDTQYF
few	TRBV6-6	TRBJ1-1	TRBD1	TGTGCCAGCACTCGTACGACAGGGGGCTTGACTGAAGCTTTCTTT	CASTRTTGGLTEAFF
-	TRBV5-6	TRBJ2-5	-	TGTGCCAGCAGCTTCAGGGCGCAGTACCAAGAGACCCAGTACTTC	CASSFRAQYQETQYF
-	TRBV4-3	TRBJ2-1	-	TGCGCCAGCAGCATTTCCTGGCGGGACTACAATGAGCAGTTCTTC	CASSISWRDYNEQFF
-	TRBV5-5	TRBJ1-6	TRBD1	TGTGCCAGCAGCTTACTACAAGGACAGGCAAATTCACCCCTCCACTTT	CASSLLQGQANSPLHF
few	TRBV21-1	TRBJ1-1	-	TGTGCCAGCAGGACTAGAGGATGGAAGAACACTGAAGCTTTCTTT	CASRTRGWKNTEAFF
few	TRBV18	TRBJ1-6	-	TGTGCCAGCTCACCCGGAGCGGGGGTTAATTCACCCCTCCACTTT	CASSPGAGVNSPLHF
-	TRBV6-6	TRBJ2-2	-	TGTGCCAGCAGTTACCGGACATACACCGGGGAGCTGTTTTTT	CASSYRTYTGELFF
-	TRBV4-1	TRBJ2-7	-	TGCGCCAGCAGCCAAGATTTGGGCTCACCTATCGAGCAGTACTTC	CASSQDLGSPIEQYF
-	TRBV2	TRBJ1-1	TRBD1	TGTGCCAGCAGTGTCCCCGGGACAGTGAGTGCTTTCTTT	CASSVPGTVSAFF
-	TRBV2	TRBJ2-5	TRBD2	TGTGCCAGCGTGAGGGATAGCGGGAGAGGAGAGACCCAGTACTTC	CASVRDSGRGETQYF
-	TRBV7-2	TRBJ2-1	-	TGTGCCAGCAGCTTAATCAGTTACAATGAGCAGTTCTTC	CASSLISYNEQFF
once	TRBV14	TRBJ2-2	-	TGTGCCAGCAGCCGACAGGTTGGGGGGGAGCTGTTTTTT	CASSRQVGGELFF
-	TRBV19	TRBJ1-4	-	TGTGCCAGTAGTACGATTACGGAGGTTGGGAATGAAAAACTGTTTTTT	CASSTITEVGNEKLFF
-	TRBV7-9	TRBJ1-4	TRBD1	TGTGCCAGCCAAAAAGGGACAGATAATGAAAAACTGTTTTTT	CASQKGTDNEKLFF